This T cell receptor (beta chain) was recorded in a study of CD4 T cell repertoires in COVID-19. Findings and caveats of the study: Two or all three memory subsets shared several highly expanded SARS-CoV-2-reactive clonotypes.

Only in-frame clones appear in the TCRdb table, and some are missing; sequencing was by immunoSEQ multiplex PCR. The table lists about 75,000 clones, about 80% of them singletons. Notes on this clone: The antigen is not known.

Source: CD4+ T cells from peripheral blood, taken after recovery from COVID-19. The clonotype originates from a human donor who had COVID-19.

The CDR3 region has the DNA TGTGCCAGCAGACGAGGGGCTAGCGGACCATACAATGAGCAGTTCTTC. Translation gives CASRRGASGPYNEQFF. The gene calls are TRBV28 and TRBJ2-1; TRBD2 matches at 7 bases. The germline CDR1 and CDR2 sequences are MDHEN and SYDVKM. The junction had 12 bases not matched to a gene; V was cut back by 6 bases and J by 4 bases. This CDR3 has 16 residues.